This entry features one T cell receptor beta chain sequence. The data were taken from a study of cytomegalovirus exposure and HLA in healthy donors. PCR employed 60 Vbeta and 13 Jbeta primers. Here immunoSEQ multiplex PCR was the method, and the copy in TCRdb shows in-frame clones only, minus some. The repertoire holds about 130,000 clones, with about four fifths as singletons. Germline V lookup: CDR1 MNHNY, CDR2 SVGAGI (reference sequence). The CDR3 has 16 residues. After removal of 0 bases from V and 4 bases from J, the junction contained 5 bases not matched to a gene. This TCR was recovered from a young man in good health and CMV-seronegative. The chain joins TRBV6-6 to TRBJ1-5; 8 bases fit TRBD1. Sequencing was carried out using PBMCs. The CDR3 spells CASSYSGQGANQPQHF. Here the CDR3 DNA reads TGTGCCAGCAGTTACTCTGGCCAGGGGGCGAATCAGCCCCAGCATTTT.